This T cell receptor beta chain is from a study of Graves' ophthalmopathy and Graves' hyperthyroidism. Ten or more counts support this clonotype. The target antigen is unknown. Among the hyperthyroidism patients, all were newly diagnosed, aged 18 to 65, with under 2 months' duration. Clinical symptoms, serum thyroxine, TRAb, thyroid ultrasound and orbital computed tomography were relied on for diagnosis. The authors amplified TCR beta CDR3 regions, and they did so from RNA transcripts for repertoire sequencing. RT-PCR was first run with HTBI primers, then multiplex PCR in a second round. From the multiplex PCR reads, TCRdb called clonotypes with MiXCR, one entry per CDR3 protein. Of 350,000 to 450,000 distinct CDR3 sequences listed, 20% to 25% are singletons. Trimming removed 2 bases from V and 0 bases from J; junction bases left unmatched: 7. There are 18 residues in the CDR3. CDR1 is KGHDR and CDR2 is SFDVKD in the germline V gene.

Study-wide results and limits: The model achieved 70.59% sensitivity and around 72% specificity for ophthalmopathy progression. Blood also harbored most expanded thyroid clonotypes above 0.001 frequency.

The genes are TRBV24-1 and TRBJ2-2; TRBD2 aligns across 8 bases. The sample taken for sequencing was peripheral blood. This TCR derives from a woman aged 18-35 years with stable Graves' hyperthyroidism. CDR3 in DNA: TGTGCCACCAGTGATTCCGGGAGGGCCCGAGCGAACACCGGGGAGCTGTTTTTT. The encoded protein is CATSDSGRARANTGELFF.